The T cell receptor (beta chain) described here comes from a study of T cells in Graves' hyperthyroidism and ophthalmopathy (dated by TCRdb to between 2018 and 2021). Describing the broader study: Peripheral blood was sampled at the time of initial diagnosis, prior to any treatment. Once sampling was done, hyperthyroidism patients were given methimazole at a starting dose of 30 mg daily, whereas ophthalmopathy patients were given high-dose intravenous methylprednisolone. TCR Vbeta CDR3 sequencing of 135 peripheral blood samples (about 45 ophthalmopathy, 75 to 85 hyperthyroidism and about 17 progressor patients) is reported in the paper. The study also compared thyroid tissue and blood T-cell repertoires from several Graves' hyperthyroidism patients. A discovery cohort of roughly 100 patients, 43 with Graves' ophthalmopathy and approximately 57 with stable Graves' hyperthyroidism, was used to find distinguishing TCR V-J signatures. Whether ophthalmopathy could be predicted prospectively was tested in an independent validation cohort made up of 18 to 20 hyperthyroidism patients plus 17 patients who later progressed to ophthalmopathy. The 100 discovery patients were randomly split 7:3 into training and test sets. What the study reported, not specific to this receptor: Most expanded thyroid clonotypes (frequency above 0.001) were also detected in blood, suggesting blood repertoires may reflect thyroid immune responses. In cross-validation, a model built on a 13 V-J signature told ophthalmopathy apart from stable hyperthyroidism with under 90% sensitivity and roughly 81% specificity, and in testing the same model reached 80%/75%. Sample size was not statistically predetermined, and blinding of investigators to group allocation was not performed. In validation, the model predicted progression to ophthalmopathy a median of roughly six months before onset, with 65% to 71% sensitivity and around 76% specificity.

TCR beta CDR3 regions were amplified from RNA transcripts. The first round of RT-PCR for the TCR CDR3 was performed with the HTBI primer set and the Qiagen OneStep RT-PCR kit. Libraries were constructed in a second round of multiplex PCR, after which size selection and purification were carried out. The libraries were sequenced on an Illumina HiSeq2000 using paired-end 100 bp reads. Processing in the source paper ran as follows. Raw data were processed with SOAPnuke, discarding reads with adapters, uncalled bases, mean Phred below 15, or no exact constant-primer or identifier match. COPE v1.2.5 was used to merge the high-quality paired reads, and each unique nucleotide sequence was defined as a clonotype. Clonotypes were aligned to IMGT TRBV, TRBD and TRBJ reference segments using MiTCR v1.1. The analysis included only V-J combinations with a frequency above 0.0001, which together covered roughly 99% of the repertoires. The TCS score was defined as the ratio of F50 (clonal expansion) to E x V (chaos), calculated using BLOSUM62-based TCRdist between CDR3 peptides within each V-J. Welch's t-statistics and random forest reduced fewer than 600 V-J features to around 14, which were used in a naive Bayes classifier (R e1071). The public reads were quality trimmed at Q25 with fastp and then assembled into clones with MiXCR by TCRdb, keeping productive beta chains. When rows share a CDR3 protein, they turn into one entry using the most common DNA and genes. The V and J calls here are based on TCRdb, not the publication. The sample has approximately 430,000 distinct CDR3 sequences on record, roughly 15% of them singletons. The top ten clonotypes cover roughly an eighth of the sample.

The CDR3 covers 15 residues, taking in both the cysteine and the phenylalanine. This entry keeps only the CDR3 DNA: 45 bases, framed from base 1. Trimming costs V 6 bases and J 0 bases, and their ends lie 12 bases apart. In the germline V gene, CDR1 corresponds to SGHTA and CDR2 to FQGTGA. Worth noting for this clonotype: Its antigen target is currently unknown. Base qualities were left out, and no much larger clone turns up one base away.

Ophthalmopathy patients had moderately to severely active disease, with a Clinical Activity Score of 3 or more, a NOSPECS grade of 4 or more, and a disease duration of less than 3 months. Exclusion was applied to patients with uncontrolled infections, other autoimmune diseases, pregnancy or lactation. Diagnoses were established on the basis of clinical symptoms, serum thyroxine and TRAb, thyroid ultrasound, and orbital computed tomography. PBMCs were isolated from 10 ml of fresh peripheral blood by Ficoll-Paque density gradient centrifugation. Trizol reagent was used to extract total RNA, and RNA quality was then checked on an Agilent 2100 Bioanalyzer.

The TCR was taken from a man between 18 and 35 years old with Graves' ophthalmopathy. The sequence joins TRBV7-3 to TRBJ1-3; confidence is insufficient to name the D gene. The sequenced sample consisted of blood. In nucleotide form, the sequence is TGTGCCAGCAGTCCACCCCGGGCCTCTGGAAACACCATATATTTT. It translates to CASSPPRASGNTIYF.